This T cell receptor beta chain was obtained from a study of T cell responses to AZD1222 COVID-19 vaccine. Study background: Recipients boosted at about 4 weeks or about 12 weeks are pooled.

V was clipped by 5 bases and J by 5 bases; unmatched bases: 12. The CDR3 sequence is 16 residues long. Per the germline V gene, CDR1 is PRHDT and CDR2 is FYEKMQ (reference sequence). Study-wide points: In all cases, repertoires were sampled only after the peak T cell response. Dominant at 160-218 and 743-854, vaccine-associated CD4 TCRs also spanned spike. Clonal diversity may have been underestimated, and the donors were mostly white British, with more females than males.

Clones were sequenced by immunoSEQ multiplex PCR, and TCRdb holds only the in-frame ones, with some missing. The repertoire includes about 100,000 clones, around nine tenths of them detected once, and approximately 16% sits in the top ten. On this clone itself: The antigen remains unidentified.

The chain has TRBV13 and TRBJ1-5; 7 bases agree with TRBD1. The sample in question was peripheral blood, obtained on day 0 of AZD1222 vaccination. The sequence came from an adult in good health. The CDR3 protein is CASSILLTGRHQPQHF. The CDR3 DNA is TGTGCCAGCAGCATCCTGTTGACAGGGCGGCATCAGCCCCAGCATTTT.